This T cell receptor beta chain derives from a study of blood T cell repertoires in COVID-19. Only in-frame clones appear in the TCRdb table, and some are missing; sequencing was by immunoSEQ multiplex PCR. The sample consists of about 18,000 clones, 88% of them appearing once. The study recruited people aged about 18 to 95 years across approximately 24 US areas. Participant-reported clinical history was the basis for cohort assignment. What the recovered Cohort 3 donors had was two negative PCRs, clearance, or symptom resolution. The TCR comes from a woman aged 25 to 45 who had recovered from COVID-19. The sample was PBMCs or T cells enriched from blood (not recorded which).

CDR3 amino acids: CASSFSFAGRGGIDEQFF. The CDR3 nucleotides read TGTGCCAGCAGTTTTTCCTTCGCTGGGCGGGGGGGCATCGATGAGCAGTTCTTC. The rearrangement uses TRBV6-2 or TRBV6-3 and TRBJ2-1, with 9 bases lining up with TRBD2. The germline V gene has CDR1 MNHEY and CDR2 SVGEGT. This CDR3 has 18 amino acids. J gave up 8 bases and V 4 bases, and 18 bases lay outside the gene matches.